The T cell receptor beta chain under discussion was sequenced for a study of PD-1 blockade in mismatch repair-deficient tumors. General study findings and limits: Tumor-resident clones, often absent from pretreatment blood, expanded after pembrolizumab and then contracted.

This clone was counted between two and nine times. Its antigen is not known. Using immunoSEQ multiplex PCR, the repertoire was profiled, and TCRdb retains in-frame clones only, with some absent. The sample holds 50,000 or so clones, 77% seen once. V was trimmed by 0 bases and J by 0 bases, leaving 9 bases between them. This CDR3 has 16 residues. Germline V gene data show CDR1 as LGHNA and CDR2 as YSLEER. Every patient had mismatch repair deficiency by PCR or immunohistochemistry. V and J are TRBV4-3 and TRBJ1-3; no definite D call. The sequence came from an adult with mismatch repair-deficient cancer. Sequenced material: PBMCs, taken before pembrolizumab treatment. CDR3: CASSQDRTGSGNTIYF. CDR3 nucleotides: TGCGCCAGCAGCCAAGATAGGACCGGCTCTGGAAACACCATATATTTT.